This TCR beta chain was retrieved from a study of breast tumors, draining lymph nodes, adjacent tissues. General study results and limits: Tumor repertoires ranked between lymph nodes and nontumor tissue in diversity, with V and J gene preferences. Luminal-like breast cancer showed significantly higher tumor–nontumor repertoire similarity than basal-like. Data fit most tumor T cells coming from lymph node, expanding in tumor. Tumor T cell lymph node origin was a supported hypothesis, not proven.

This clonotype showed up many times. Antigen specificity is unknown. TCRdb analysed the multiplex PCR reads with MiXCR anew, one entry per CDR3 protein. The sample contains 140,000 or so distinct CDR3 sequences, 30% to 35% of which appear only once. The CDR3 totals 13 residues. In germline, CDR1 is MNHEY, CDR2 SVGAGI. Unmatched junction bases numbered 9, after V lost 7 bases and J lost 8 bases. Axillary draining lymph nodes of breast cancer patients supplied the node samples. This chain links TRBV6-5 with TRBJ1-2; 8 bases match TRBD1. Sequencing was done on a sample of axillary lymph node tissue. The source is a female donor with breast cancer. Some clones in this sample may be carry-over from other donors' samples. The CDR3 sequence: CASKLQDRAGYTF. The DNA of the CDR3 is TGTGCCAGCAAGCTCCAGGACAGGGCCGGCTACACCTTC.